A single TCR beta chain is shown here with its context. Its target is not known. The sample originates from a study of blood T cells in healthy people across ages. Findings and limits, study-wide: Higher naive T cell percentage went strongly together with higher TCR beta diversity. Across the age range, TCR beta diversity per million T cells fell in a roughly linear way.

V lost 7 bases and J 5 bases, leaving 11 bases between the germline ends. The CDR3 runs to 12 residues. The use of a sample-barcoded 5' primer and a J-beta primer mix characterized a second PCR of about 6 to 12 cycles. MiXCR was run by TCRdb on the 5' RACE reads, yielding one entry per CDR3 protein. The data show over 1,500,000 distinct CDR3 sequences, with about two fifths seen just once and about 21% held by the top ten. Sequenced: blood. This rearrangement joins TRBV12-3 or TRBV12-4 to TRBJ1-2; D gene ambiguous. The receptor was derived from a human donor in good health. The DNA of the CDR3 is TGTGCCAGCATGAGCTCCTGGTATGGCTACACCTTC. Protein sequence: CASMSSWYGYTF.